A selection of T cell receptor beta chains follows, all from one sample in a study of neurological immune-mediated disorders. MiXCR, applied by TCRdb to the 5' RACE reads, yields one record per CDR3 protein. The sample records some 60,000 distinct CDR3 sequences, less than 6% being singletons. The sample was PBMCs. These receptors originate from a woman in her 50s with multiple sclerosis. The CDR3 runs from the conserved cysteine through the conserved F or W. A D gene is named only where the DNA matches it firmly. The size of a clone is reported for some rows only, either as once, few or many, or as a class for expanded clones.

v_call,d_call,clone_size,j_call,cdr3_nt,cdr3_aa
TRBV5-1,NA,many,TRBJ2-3,TGCGCCACCAAGGAGACAGATACGCAGTATTTT,CATKETDTQYF
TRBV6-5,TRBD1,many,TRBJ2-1,TGTGCCAGCAGTAAAACCGACAGGGACGGTGAGCAGTTCTTC,CASSKTDRDGEQFF
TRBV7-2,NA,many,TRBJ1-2,TGTGCCAGCAGGTTAGGGGTAGGCTACACCTTC,CASRLGVGYTF
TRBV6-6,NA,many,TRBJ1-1,TGTGCCAGCAGTTACCGGACAACTTTGAACACTGAAGCTTTCTTT,CASSYRTTLNTEAFF
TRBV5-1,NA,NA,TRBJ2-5,TGCGCCAGCAGCCCGCGTGGGGACCCTCAAGAGACCCAGTACTTC,CASSPRGDPQETQYF
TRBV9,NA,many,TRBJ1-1,TGTGCCAGCAGCGTAGGACAGGACACTGAAGCTTTCTTT,CASSVGQDTEAFF
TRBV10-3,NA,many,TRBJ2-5,TGTGCCATCAGGCAGGGGATGGAAGAGACCCAGTACTTC,CAIRQGMEETQYF
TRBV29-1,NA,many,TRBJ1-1,TGCAGCGTCTCGGGCCTGAACACTGAAGCTTTCTTT,CSVSGLNTEAFF
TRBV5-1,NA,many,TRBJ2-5,TGCGCCAGCAGCTCAGCCAGGGAAGAGACCCAGTACTTC,CASSSAREETQYF
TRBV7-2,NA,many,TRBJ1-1,TGTGCCAGCAGCGCTGGACGGCCCCGAGGCACTGAAGCTTTCTTT,CASSAGRPRGTEAFF
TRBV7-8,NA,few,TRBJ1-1,TGTGCCAGCAGCTTAGCGAAGCCGAACACTGAAGCTTTCTTT,CASSLAKPNTEAFF
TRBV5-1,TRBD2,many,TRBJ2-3,TGCGCCAGCAGCCGGACTAGAACAGATACGCAGTATTTT,CASSRTRTDTQYF
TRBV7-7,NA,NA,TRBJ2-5,TGTGCTAGCAGCTTAACTGGGTGCGGTGAAGAGACCCAGTACTTC,CASSLTGCGEETQYF
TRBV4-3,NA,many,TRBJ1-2,TGCGCCAGCAGCCAAGAGGGGTCGGGTGGCTACACCTTC,CASSQEGSGGYTF
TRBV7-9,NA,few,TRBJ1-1,TGTGCCAGCAGCTTATTAGGCCAGGGGAACACTGAAGCTTTCTTT,CASSLLGQGNTEAFF
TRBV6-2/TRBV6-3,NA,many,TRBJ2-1,TGTGCCAGCAGTTACCTCGATACCCAACCGGGAGCCAATGAGCAGTTCTTC,CASSYLDTQPGANEQFF
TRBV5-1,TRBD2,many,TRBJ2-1,TGCGCCAGCAGCATTAGCGGGACCAACAATGAGCAGTTCTTC,CASSISGTNNEQFF
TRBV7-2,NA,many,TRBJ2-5,TGTGCCAGCAGCTTAGCGGTCGACTCCCTCCAAGAGACCCAGTACTTC,CASSLAVDSLQETQYF
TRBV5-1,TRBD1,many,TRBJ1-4,TGCGCCAGCAGCCGGACAGGGGAGGTTGAAAAACTGTTTTTT,CASSRTGEVEKLFF
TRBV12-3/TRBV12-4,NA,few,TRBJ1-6,TGTGCCAGCAGTTTGGCGGTTTATTCACCCCTCCACTTT,CASSLAVYSPLHF
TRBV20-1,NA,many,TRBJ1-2,TGCAGTGCCAATCGGGGGGATTGGAGTGGCTACACCTTC,CSANRGDWSGYTF
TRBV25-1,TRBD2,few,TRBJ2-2,TGTGCCAGCAGTGATAGGCTAGCGGGGGGAAACACCGGGGAGCTGTTTTTT,CASSDRLAGGNTGELFF
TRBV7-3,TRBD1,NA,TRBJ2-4,TGTGCCAGCAGCTTGATCATTTCCGGGACAGGAGAAGAAACAAAAAACATTCAGTACTTC,CASSLIISGTGEETKNIQYF
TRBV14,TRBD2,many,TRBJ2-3,TGTGCCAGCAGCCGGGACTACGATACGCAGTATTTT,CASSRDYDTQYF
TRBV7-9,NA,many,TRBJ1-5,TGTGCCAGCAGCCCCCCAGGGGCCGGCAATCAGCCCCAGCATTTT,CASSPPGAGNQPQHF
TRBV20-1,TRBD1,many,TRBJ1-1,TGCAGTGCTAGGCGGGACAGGGAGGAGGCTTTCTTT,CSARRDREEAFF
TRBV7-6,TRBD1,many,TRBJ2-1,TGTGCCAGCGGGGGACAGTCCCGAAGTAATGAGCAGTTCTTC,CASGGQSRSNEQFF
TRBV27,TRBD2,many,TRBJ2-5,TGTGCCAGCAGTTCCCGGCCGGGAGGTGAGACCCAGTACTTC,CASSSRPGGETQYF
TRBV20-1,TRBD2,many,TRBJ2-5,TGCAGTGCTAGCCCTAGCGGGGGGGGCTCCGTTGGGACCCAGTACTTC,CSASPSGGGSVGTQYF
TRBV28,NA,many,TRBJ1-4,TGTGCCACCACGTTACTGACACTACCTAATGAAAAACTGTTTTTT,CATTLLTLPNEKLFF
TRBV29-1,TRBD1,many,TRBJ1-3,TGCAGCGTCATGGACAGGGTAGGAAACACCATATATTTT,CSVMDRVGNTIYF
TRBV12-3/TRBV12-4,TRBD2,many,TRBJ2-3,TGTGCCAGCAGTCTAGCGGGGGGCACAGATACGCAGTATTTT,CASSLAGGTDTQYF
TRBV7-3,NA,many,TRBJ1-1,TGTGCCAGCAGCCTAGAGTTGAACACTGAAGCTTTCTTT,CASSLELNTEAFF
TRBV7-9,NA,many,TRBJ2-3,TGTGCCAGCAGCTACTCCTCCGGCACAGATACGCAGTATTTT,CASSYSSGTDTQYF
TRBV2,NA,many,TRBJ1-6,TGTGCCAGCAGTGAAGAAGGACACGGAGGACTCCACTTT,CASSEEGHGGLHF
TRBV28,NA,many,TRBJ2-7,TGTGCCAGCAGTGTCGCCGGGCCCCTATCCTACGAGCAGTACTTC,CASSVAGPLSYEQYF
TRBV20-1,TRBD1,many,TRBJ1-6,TGCAGTGCTAAAGTGACAGGGGGTACAAATTCACCCCTCCACTTT,CSAKVTGGTNSPLHF
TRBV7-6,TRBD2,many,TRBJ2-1,TGTGCCAGCAGCTTAGTAGGGACTAGCGGGGGCCCAAGGGAGCAGTTCTTC,CASSLVGTSGGPREQFF
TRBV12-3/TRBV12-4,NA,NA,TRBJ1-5,TGTGCCAGCAGCATCAGGCTGGGTGATCAGCCCCAGAATTTT,CASSIRLGDQPQNF
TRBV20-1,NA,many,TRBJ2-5,TGCAGTGCCGCTGAGGGGGAGACCCAGTACTTC,CSAAEGETQYF
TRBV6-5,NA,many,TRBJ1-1,TGTGCCAGCAGTTACCTTTCCAGGGGCCTGAACACTGAAGCTTTCTTT,CASSYLSRGLNTEAFF
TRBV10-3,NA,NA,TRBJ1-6,TGTGCCATCAATGGAAAGGGAAATTCACCCCTCCACTTT,CAINGKGNSPLHF
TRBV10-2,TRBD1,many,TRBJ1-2,TGCGCCAGCAGTGAGTCGGACAGGGCCTATGGCTACACCTTC,CASSESDRAYGYTF
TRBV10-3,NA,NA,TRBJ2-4,TGTGCCATCAGTGACCCGTTTTTGGACATTCAGTACTTC,CAISDPFLDIQYF
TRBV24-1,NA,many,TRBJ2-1,TGTGCCACCAGTGATTACTCTGACGGACACAATGAGCAGTTCTTC,CATSDYSDGHNEQFF
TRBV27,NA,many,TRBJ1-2,TGTGCCAGCAGTACCAGAACGAACTATGGCTACACCTTC,CASSTRTNYGYTF
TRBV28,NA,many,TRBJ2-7,TGTGCCAGCAGACATAAGGTCCCCCCCTACGAGCAGTACTTC,CASRHKVPPYEQYF
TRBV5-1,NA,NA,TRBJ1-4,TGCGCCAGCAGCCTAGATAGGACGGAAAATGAAAAACTGTTTTTT,CASSLDRTENEKLFF
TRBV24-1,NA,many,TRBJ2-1,TGTGCCACCAGTGATTCTGGGACCTACAATGAGCAGTTCTTC,CATSDSGTYNEQFF
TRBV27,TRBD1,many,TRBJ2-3,TGTGCCAGCAGGACAGGGGCGCCAGATACGCAGTATTTT,CASRTGAPDTQYF